A selection of T cell receptor beta chains follows, all from one sample in a study of Tregs in tolerant kidney transplant recipients. Some clones are missing from TCRdb's copy, which holds only in-frame ones; the method was immunoSEQ multiplex PCR. The sample consists of fewer than 150,000 clones, 92% of them appearing once. Material for sequencing was CD4+ T cells from blood. These receptors were collected from a human donor in good health. The CDR3 runs from the conserved cysteine through the conserved F or W. A D gene is named only where the DNA matches it firmly. Some rows mark clone size as missing; the rest say once, few, many or name a class of expanded clone.

d_call	v_call	clone_size	j_call	cdr3_aa	cdr3_nt
TRBD1	TRBV6-5	-	TRBJ2-5	CASSYSRTGLRETQYF	TGTGCCAGCAGTTACTCGAGGACAGGGTTGCGGGAGACCCAGTACTTC
-	TRBV29-1	-	TRBJ2-2	CSVEKVGGNTGELFF	TGCAGCGTTGAAAAGGTGGGAGGGAACACCGGGGAGCTGTTTTTT
TRBD1	TRBV27	-	TRBJ1-2	CASGVQGPPYGYTF	TGTGCCAGCGGTGTACAGGGGCCCCCCTATGGCTACACCTTC
TRBD1	TRBV19	-	TRBJ1-5	CASSTGQGTFPQHF	TGTGCCAGTAGTACGGGACAGGGTACATTTCCCCAGCATTTT
TRBD2	TRBV6-5	-	TRBJ2-7	CASSFGLAGLAYEQYF	TGTGCCAGCAGTTTTGGACTAGCGGGCCTAGCCTACGAGCAGTACTTC
-	TRBV18	-	TRBJ1-1	CASSPTPGLDTEAFF	TGTGCCAGCTCACCAACCCCCGGCCTGGACACTGAAGCTTTCTTT
-	TRBV5-1	-	TRBJ2-3	CASSLVAPWADTQYF	TGCGCCAGCAGCTTGGTCGCCCCCTGGGCAGATACGCAGTATTTT
TRBD1	TRBV7-2	-	TRBJ1-2	CASSSDRAHGYTF	TGTGCCAGCAGCTCGGACAGGGCGCATGGCTACACCTTC
-	TRBV9	-	TRBJ1-1	CASSPRSMNTEAFF	TGTGCCAGCAGCCCTAGGAGCATGAACACTGAAGCTTTCTTT
-	TRBV9	-	TRBJ1-2	CASTTGHQGQYGYTF	TGTGCCAGCACCACCGGGCACCAGGGCCAGTATGGCTACACCTTC
-	TRBV19	-	TRBJ1-2	CASSIRESMRSNYGYTF	TGTGCCAGTAGTATCCGAGAATCGATGAGGTCTAACTATGGCTACACCTTC
-	TRBV29-1	-	TRBJ2-5	CSVDWGQETQYF	TGCAGCGTTGACTGGGGGCAAGAGACCCAGTACTTC
TRBD1	TRBV19	once	TRBJ1-2	CASSMTGFYGYTF	TGTGCCAGTAGTATGACAGGGTTCTATGGCTACACCTTC
-	TRBV2	-	TRBJ2-1	CASSPRDPYNEQFF	TGTGCCAGCAGCCCCCGGGACCCGTACAATGAGCAGTTCTTC
-	TRBV6-1	-	TRBJ1-5	CASSEAQEVWGNQPQHF	TGTGCCAGCAGTGAAGCCCAGGAGGTATGGGGCAATCAGCCCCAGCATTTT
-	TRBV14	-	TRBJ1-1	CASKFTRDTEAFF	TGTGCCAGCAAGTTTACCAGAGACACTGAAGCTTTCTTT
-	TRBV16	-	TRBJ1-1	CASSPPGGNTEAFF	TGTGCCAGCAGCCCGCCGGGGGGGAACACTGAAGCTTTCTTT
-	TRBV6-5	-	TRBJ1-1	CASSIEGSITEAFF	TGTGCCAGCAGTATAGAGGGCAGCATCACTGAAGCTTTCTTT
-	TRBV25-1	-	TRBJ1-4	CASSEGRLFF	TGTGCCAGCAGTGAGGGAAGACTGTTTTTT
TRBD1	TRBV14	-	TRBJ2-5	CASSQGQGVPRETQYF	TGTGCCAGCAGCCAAGGACAGGGTGTCCCCCGAGAGACCCAGTACTTC
-	TRBV9	-	TRBJ2-7	CASSVAGSYEQYF	TGTGCCAGCAGCGTAGCCGGGAGCTACGAGCAGTACTTC
TRBD2	TRBV9	-	TRBJ2-5	CASSWGLAGDAETQYF	TGTGCCAGCAGCTGGGGACTAGCGGGAGATGCAGAGACCCAGTACTTC
TRBD1	TRBV18	-	TRBJ1-2	CASSPTGGTGYGYTF	TGTGCCAGCTCACCTACAGGGGGCACAGGCTATGGCTACACCTTC
TRBD1	TRBV5-5	-	TRBJ1-1	CASSLVLTGRAQAFF	TGTGCCAGCAGCTTGGTATTGACAGGGAGGGCCCAAGCTTTCTTT
TRBD2	TRBV2	-	TRBJ2-7	CASLRTSVTYEQYF	TGTGCCAGCCTGCGGACTAGCGTCACCTACGAGCAGTACTTC
-	TRBV4-1	-	TRBJ2-6	CASSQDGGDYLKFSGANVLTF	TGCGCCAGCAGCCAAGATGGGGGAGATTATTTGAAATTTTCTGGGGCCAACGTCCTGACTTTC
TRBD1	TRBV4-2	-	TRBJ1-2	CASSQEGQGTYGYTF	TGTGCCAGCAGCCAAGAAGGACAGGGGACTTACGGCTACACCTTC
TRBD1	TRBV7-9	-	TRBJ1-5	CASSLTGTGFSSNQPQHF	TGTGCCAGCAGCCTCACTGGGACAGGGTTTTCTAGCAATCAGCCCCAGCATTTT
TRBD1	TRBV27	-	TRBJ1-6	CASSLRPPHPTGVKNSPLHF	TGTGCCAGCAGTTTACGCCCCCCACACCCGACAGGGGTCAAAAATTCACCCCTCCACTTT
-	TRBV5-1	once	TRBJ2-7	CASSRDWKYEQYF	TGCGCCAGCAGCAGGGACTGGAAATACGAGCAGTACTTC
TRBD2	TRBV7-2	-	TRBJ2-1	CASSSWTSGNNEQFF	TGTGCCAGCAGCTCTTGGACTAGCGGGAACAATGAGCAGTTCTTC
TRBD1	TRBV2	-	TRBJ1-5	CASNPTGDSNQPQHF	TGTGCCAGCAATCCTACAGGGGATAGCAATCAGCCCCAGCATTTT
-	TRBV6-5	-	TRBJ2-5	CASTPQGRGETQYF	TGTGCCAGCACCCCGCAGGGCCGGGGAGAGACCCAGTACTTC
TRBD1	TRBV27	-	TRBJ2-1	CASSLSWDRINNEQFF	TGTGCCAGCAGTTTATCGTGGGACAGGATCAACAATGAGCAGTTCTTC
-	TRBV25-1	-	TRBJ2-7	CASSGLPPGRLTYEQYF	TGTGCCAGCAGTGGCCTCCCCCCTGGGAGGCTAACCTACGAGCAGTACTTC
-	TRBV6-1	-	TRBJ1-1	CASKAGPGNTAEAFF	TGTGCCAGCAAGGCCGGACCGGGGAACACTGCTGAAGCTTTCTTT
-	TRBV18	once	TRBJ1-5	CASSPGHGEPQHF	TGTGCCAGCTCACCTGGACATGGCGAGCCCCAGCATTTT
-	TRBV5-1	-	TRBJ2-5	CASSSSGGSQETQYF	TGCGCCAGCAGCTCCTCTGGGGGGTCCCAAGAGACCCAGTACTTC
TRBD2	TRBV7-8	-	TRBJ2-1	CASRLDGLAGGYNEQFF	TGTGCCAGCAGACTTGATGGACTAGCGGGGGGGTACAATGAGCAGTTCTTC
TRBD1	TRBV5-1	-	TRBJ1-2	CASSSGQGANYGYTF	TGCGCCAGCAGCTCCGGACAGGGAGCTAACTATGGCTACACCTTC
-	TRBV9	-	TRBJ1-4	CASSVSPREANEKLFF	TGTGCCAGCAGCGTATCCCCGAGGGAAGCTAATGAAAAACTGTTTTTT
-	TRBV6-1	-	TRBJ1-3	CASSLDRSSGNTIYF	TGTGCCAGCAGCCTCGACAGGAGTTCTGGAAACACCATATATTTT
TRBD2	TRBV14	-	TRBJ2-1	CASSPRTSGEQFF	TGTGCCAGCAGCCCGAGGACTAGCGGGGAGCAGTTCTTC